This is a list of T cell receptor beta chains from one sample in a study of tumour-infiltrating T cells in Burkitt lymphoma. Repertoires were generated with immunoSEQ multiplex PCR, while TCRdb's copy carries only in-frame clones and drops some. Of 14,000 or so clones detected, about 33% appear once; the ten largest clones hold 6.2%. The sample taken for sequencing was tumor tissue. These receptors were taken from a human donor with diffuse large B-cell lymphoma. CDR3s include the opening cysteine and the closing phenylalanine or tryptophan. Rows give clone size only sometimes, using once, few, many, or a class for an expanded clone.

j_call v_call clone_size cdr3_aa
TRBJ1-1 TRBV7-2 . CASSLEGNTEAFF
TRBJ1-5 TRBV6-1 . CASSEAAAGGNQPQHF
TRBJ2-2 TRBV9 . CASSDATGLNTGELFF
TRBJ2-1 TRBV6-1 . CASDRPYNEQFF
TRBJ2-1 TRBV6-5 . CASSRQGFYNEQFF
TRBJ1-1 TRBV4-1 . CASSSDRVFSEAFF
TRBJ2-2 TRBV2 few CASSPGQASTGELFF
TRBJ2-1 TRBV19 . CASGTFSYNEQFF
TRBJ2-6 TRBV9 . CASSRLAGGSGANVLTF
TRBJ2-1 TRBV28 few CATLLAGAYNEQFF
TRBJ2-1 TRBV2 few CASSDLGFPGTLDSYEQFF
TRBJ2-1 TRBV14 once CASSQDQPGRGQFF
TRBJ2-3 TRBV27 . CASSFFGSSTDTQYF
TRBJ1-3 TRBV29-1 few CSTYSGNTIYF
TRBJ2-3 TRBV18 . CASSPDGLSDTQYF
TRBJ2-5 TRBV27 . CASSLGETQYF
TRBJ1-1 TRBV18 . CASSPGGRDTEAFF
TRBJ1-5 TRBV27 medium-sized CASSFDSRTHNQPQHF
TRBJ2-6 TRBV27 few CASSFQGSGANVLTF
TRBJ1-1 TRBV5-1 few CASSPGTANTEAFF
TRBJ2-6 TRBV5-6 . CASSLDLGANVLTF
TRBJ1-5 TRBV6-1 few CASSVSSDPASNQPQHF
TRBJ1-2 TRBV5-1 medium-sized CASSLAQGAGAYGYTF
TRBJ2-7 TRBV13 . CASSPTGDEQYF
TRBJ2-2 TRBV6-1 few CASSLQGSWGELFF
TRBJ1-2 TRBV9 few CASSVGGDYGYTF
TRBJ1-2 TRBV6-1 . CASSETPSMAGYTF
TRBJ2-3 TRBV9 . CASSVLGSGNTDTQYF
TRBJ2-3 TRBV6-1 medium-sized CASSETGGSTDTQYF
TRBJ2-7 TRBV7-8 few CASSPRDRSSYEQYF
TRBJ2-3 TRBV14 . CASSQDLRPDTQYF
TRBJ1-1 TRBV19 few CARSWGAGGTEAFF
TRBJ1-5 TRBV29-1 . CSALTGSEPQHF
TRBJ2-1 TRBV7-2 . CASSLVGLAGVDEQFF
TRBJ2-7 TRBV2 . CASSGGTSGSAIYEQYF
TRBJ1-4 TRBV2 . CASSELWGQGREKLFF
TRBJ1-5 TRBV28 . CASSLSGGTQPQHF
TRBJ1-4 TRBV9 . CASSVNSGGAWEKLFF
TRBJ2-1 TRBV7-3 few CASSLNYRTSGRETMEQFF